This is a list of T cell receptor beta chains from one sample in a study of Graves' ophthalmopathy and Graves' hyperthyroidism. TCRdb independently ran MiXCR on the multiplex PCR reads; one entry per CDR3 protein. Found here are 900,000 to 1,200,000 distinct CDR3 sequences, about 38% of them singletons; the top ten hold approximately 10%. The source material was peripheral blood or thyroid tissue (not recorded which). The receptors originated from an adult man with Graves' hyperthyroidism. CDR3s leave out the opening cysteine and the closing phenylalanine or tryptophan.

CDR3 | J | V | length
ASSQLRGYEQY | TRBJ2-7 | TRBV4-1 | 11
ASSPTNVGYGYT | TRBJ1-2 | TRBV3-1 | 12
ASSLSGASGNTIY | TRBJ1-3 | TRBV7-9 | 13
ASSEATRSYEQY | TRBJ2-7 | TRBV10-3 | 12
ASSLPRQGIGSRTGYT | TRBJ1-2 | TRBV5-6 | 16
ASIGAGYEQY | TRBJ2-7 | TRBV6-5 | 10
ASSPAWPSSYEQY | TRBJ2-7 | TRBV7-2 | 13
ASYRRNTEAF | TRBJ1-1 | TRBV11-2 | 10
ASSIGNTGELF | TRBJ2-2 | TRBV19 | 11
SARSGDLNNQPQH | TRBJ1-5 | TRBV20-1 | 13
ASSIALQSGELF | TRBJ2-2 | TRBV19 | 12
ASSLLGQGAIGNTIY | TRBJ1-3 | TRBV12-3/TRBV12-4 | 15
ASSSGQYSGNTIY | TRBJ1-3 | TRBV7-6 | 13
ASSLVREPGNTIY | TRBJ1-3 | TRBV7-2 | 13
ASSQVFSGNTIY | TRBJ1-3 | TRBV14 | 12
ASSVDRGVNQPQY | TRBJ2-5 | TRBV7-8 | 13
ASSIHRAGETQY | TRBJ2-5 | TRBV7-8 | 12
SGGAGGELF | TRBJ2-2 | TRBV29-1 | 9
ASSLGPETSYT | TRBJ1-2 | TRBV5-8 | 11
ASSSVGGDTEAF | TRBJ1-1 | TRBV6-5 | 12
ASSLTSGTTNGYT | TRBJ1-2 | TRBV7-6 | 13
ASRLREGTEAF | TRBJ1-1 | TRBV5-1 | 11
ASSKARSYEQY | TRBJ2-7 | TRBV12-3/TRBV12-4 | 11
ASSLANDGELF | TRBJ2-2 | TRBV12-3/TRBV12-4 | 11
ASTTPGLPPDYGYT | TRBJ1-2 | TRBV6-5 | 14
ASSLGDSSVWGNQPQH | TRBJ1-5 | TRBV12-3/TRBV12-4 | 16